Below are 18 T cell receptor beta chains sequenced from a single sample in a study of shared clonotypes between healthy human individuals. Method: immunoSEQ multiplex PCR; TCRdb's copy keeps in-frame clones and lacks some. This table has over a million clones, more than 60% appearing once. The sequencing input was memory CD4+ T cells sorted from blood. Subset defined: CD45RA-negative fraction. The receptors shown here come from a man younger than 30 in good health.

This sequence joins TRBV28 and TRBJ2-5, with TRBD1 matching 12 bases. V lost 6 bases, J lost 4 bases, and 9 bases stayed unmatched. This CDR3 has 16 residues. CDR1 is MDHEN, CDR2 SYDVKM, per germline. The CDR3 nucleotides are TGTGCCAGCAGGTTCCAGGGGGACAGGGGGCGAGAGACCCAGTACTTC. Translation: CASRFQGDRGRETQYF.

The rearrangement joins TRBV6-1 to TRBJ1-1; a possible D gene is TRBD1 (5 bases). Germline loops: CDR1 MNHNS, CDR2 SASEGT. CDR3 length: 11 residues. V was shortened by 5 bases and J by 10 bases, with 11 bases between the two germline ends. CDR3 residues: CASSSGGTAFF. CDR3 bases: TGTGCCAGCAGTTCGGGGGGGACAGCTTTCTTT.

This clone was seen just once. Other DNA variants within this sample encode the same CDR3. The rearrangement links TRBV5-4 to TRBJ1-4, with a possible D match to TRBD1 (5 bases). This CDR3 region has 14 residues. V dropped 0 bases and J dropped 4 bases, with 7 bases sitting between them. Germline lookup yields CDR1 SGHNT and CDR2 YYREEE (reference sequence). CDR3 sequence (DNA): TGTGCCAGCAGCTTGGGAGGGGTTAATGAAAAACTGTTTTTT. Translation: CASSLGGVNEKLFF.

The chain carries TRBV11-2 and TRBJ1-2, with 10 bases fitting TRBD1. Trimming took 3 bases from V and 8 from J; bases not matched to a gene: 3. The CDR3 extends over 13 amino acids. The germline V gene has CDR1 SGHAT and CDR2 FQNNGV. Here the CDR3 reads CASSFDRGQGYTF. As DNA, the CDR3 is TGTGCCAGCAGCTTCGACAGGGGGCAAGGCTACACCTTC. The full variable domain, with the rest looked up from reference TRBV11-2 and TRBJ1-2, is EAGVAQSPRYKIIEKRQSVAFWCNPISGHATLYWYQQILGQGPKLLIQFQNNGVVDDSQLPKDRFSAERLKGVDSTLKIQPAKLEDSAVYLCASSFDRGQGYTFGSGTRLTVV.

The chain links TRBV4-2 to TRBJ2-5; unclear D gene. Germline V gene lookup returns CDR1 LGHNA and CDR2 YNFKEQ. The CDR3 spans 13 residues. The V end lost 1 base, the J end lost 4 bases, and 7 bases lay between the germline ends. The CDR3 reads CASSQVWRETQYF. The CDR3 nucleotides read TGTGCCAGCAGCCAAGTTTGGAGAGAGACCCAGTACTTC.

The chain has TRBV5-4 and TRBJ2-1, with D perhaps TRBD2 (5 bases). CDR1 SGHNT and CDR2 YYREEE come from the germline V gene (reference sequence). The V gene lost 0 bases and the J gene lost 1 base, with 8 bases spanning the gap. CDR3 length equals 15 residues. CDR3 sequence reads: CASSLGEWSYNEQFF. CDR3 nucleotides: TGTGCCAGCAGCTTGGGGGAGTGGTCCTACAATGAGCAGTTCTTC.

This clone was found a few times. This chain links TRBV5-4 with TRBJ2-1, with 10 bases matching TRBD2. The trim removed 4 bases at V and 4 bases at J, leaving 5 bases unmatched. This CDR3 has 15 residues. Germline CDR1 SGHNT, CDR2 YYREEE (reference sequence). The CDR3 DNA reads TGTGCCAGCAGCCTGGTAGCGGGAGGTTACAATGAGCAGTTCTTC. Translated, it gives CASSLVAGGYNEQFF.

With regard to this clone: At the DNA level, this CDR3 is encoded by other sequences in the same sample as well. J is TRBJ1-2 and V is TRBV11-2, with TRBD1 identical over 8 bases. Trimming removed 5 bases from V and 7 bases from J; junction bases left unmatched: 6. The CDR3 loop spans 13 amino acids. Germline loops: CDR1 SGHAT, CDR2 FQNNGV. CDR3 DNA sequence: TGTGCCAGCAGCGCTGGGACAGGCGGTGGCTACACCTTC. Encoded protein: CASSAGTGGGYTF.

The J gene is TRBJ1-1, the V gene TRBV19; 8 nucleotides line up with TRBD1. Unmatched junction bases numbered 10, after V lost 3 bases and J lost 10 bases. This CDR3 contains 14 residues. The germline gives CDR1 LNHDA, CDR2 SQIVND (reference sequence). CDR3 protein: CASSIQGAALVAFF. CDR3 nucleotides: TGTGCCAGTAGTATCCAGGGGGCTGCCCTGGTAGCTTTCTTT.

As for this clone: A much larger clonotype is one base distant, so this may be a read error. J is TRBJ2-7 and V is TRBV6-1, with TRBD1 matching 10 bases. CDR1 and CDR2 (germline): MNHNS, SASEGT. J gave up 5 bases and V 6 bases, and 7 bases lay outside the gene matches. The CDR3 length is 14 residues. CDR3 nucleotides: TGTGCCAGCAGCCCGGGACAGGGGCGACACGAGCAGTACTTC. Its protein is CASSPGQGRHEQYF.

The chain is built from TRBV6-6 and TRBJ2-6; no reliable D call. V was clipped by 6 bases and J by 3 bases, with 9 bases between them. Germline CDR1 MNHNY, CDR2 SVGAGI (reference sequence). This CDR3 spans 14 amino acids. As DNA, the CDR3 is TGTGCCAGCAGAAGAGGCTATGGGGCCAACGTCCTGACTTTC. Translated, it gives CASRRGYGANVLTF.

The chain recombines TRBV7-9 with TRBJ2-5; D is possibly TRBD2 (6 bases). Trimming shortened V by 5 bases and J by 7 bases, and 23 bases separated the two germline ends. This CDR3 is built from 16 residues. CDR1 and CDR2 (germline): SEHNR, FQNEAQ (reference sequence). The CDR3 nucleotides read TGTGCCAGCAGCGTAGGGGACTCCTATTACGGAGCGACCCAGTACTTC. It specifies CASSVGDSYYGATQYF.

The chain uses TRBV7-2 and TRBJ2-1; a weak D match, TRBD2 (6 bases). V was cut by 1 base and J by 8 bases, with 15 bases left in between. The CDR3 is 15 residues long. In germline, CDR1 is SGHTA, CDR2 FQGNSA. The CDR3 spells CASSLGGLIGDEQFF. In nucleotides, the CDR3 is TGTGCCAGCAGCTTAGGCGGACTAATCGGGGATGAGCAGTTCTTC.

The rearrangement joins TRBV28 to TRBJ1-6, with no clear D. Germline loops: CDR1 MDHEN, CDR2 SYDVKM. The CDR3 has 14 amino acids. Trimming shortened V by 4 bases and J by 7 bases, and 11 bases separated the two germline ends. The CDR3 region has the DNA TGTGCCAGCAGTTCGGGGTATGGGAATTCACCCCTCCACTTT. Translating it yields CASSSGYGNSPLHF.

This clone was seen a handful of times. J is TRBJ1-1 and V is TRBV6-6, with TRBD1 matching 9 bases. CDR3 size: 16 residues. V dropped 6 bases and J dropped 0; count of bases not matched to a gene: 8. Germline V lookup: CDR1 MNHNY, CDR2 SVGAGI (reference sequence). The CDR3 sequence is CASSLRGQGVNTEAFF. The CDR3 region has the DNA TGTGCCAGCAGCCTACGGGGACAGGGAGTGAACACTGAAGCTTTCTTT.

This rearrangement joins TRBV5-1 to TRBJ2-2; D remains ambiguous. V lost 5 bases, J lost 1 base, and 12 bases lay in between. Germline CDR1 reads SGHRS; CDR2 reads YFSETQ. CDR3 size: 15 residues. In DNA form, the CDR3 reads TGCGCCAGCAGACCCGACTCGATGAACACCGGGGAGCTGTTTTTT. It is translated as CASRPDSMNTGELFF.

The chain carries TRBV6-6 and TRBJ2-1; D unresolved. This CDR3 is built from 12 residues. Germline V gene lookup returns CDR1 MNHNY and CDR2 SVGAGI (reference sequence). The V and J ends lost 2 bases and 7 bases respectively, with 6 bases between them. CDR3 loop: CASSYGSNEQFF. The CDR3 DNA is TGTGCCAGCAGTTACGGTAGTAATGAGCAGTTCTTC.

This clone was counted once. This chain joins TRBV18 and TRBJ1-6, with D possibly being TRBD1 (5 bases). The CDR3 loop spans 16 amino acids. The germline V gene encodes CDR1 KGHSH and CDR2 LQKENI. V lost 3 bases and J lost 0, with 9 bases in between. In DNA form, the CDR3 reads TGTGCCAGCTCACCGGGGACCGACTCCTATAATTCACCCCTCCACTTT. Translation: CASSPGTDSYNSPLHF.